This T cell receptor (beta chain) was profiled in a study of cytomegalovirus exposure and HLA in healthy donors. Trimming at V came to 3 bases and at J to 4 bases, leaving 8 bases not matched to a gene. Looked up from germline, CDR1 is SGHAT and CDR2 is FQNNGV. The CDR3 contains 15 residues. Study-wide results and limits: Most of the TCR beta V segments (in an earlier analysis) were productive either about 90% or about 30% of the time.

With 60 Vbeta and 13 Jbeta primers, the PCR was carried out. Using immunoSEQ multiplex PCR, the repertoire was profiled, and TCRdb retains in-frame clones only, with some absent. Here the sample spans fewer than 130,000 clones, roughly 78% being singletons. Concerning this clone itself: Its specificity is unknown.

Sequencing was carried out using PBMCs. The receptor comes from a woman aged 30 to 39 in good health and CMV-seronegative. This rearrangement joins TRBV11-2 to TRBJ1-1; 7 bases align to TRBD1. The chain's CDR3 is CASSFLGQGGTEAFF. The CDR3 bases are TGTGCCAGCAGCTTCCTAGGGCAGGGGGGCACTGAAGCTTTCTTT. Filled out from reference TRBV11-2 and TRBJ1-1, the complete variable domain reads EAGVAQSPRYKIIEKRQSVAFWCNPISGHATLYWYQQILGQGPKLLIQFQNNGVVDDSQLPKDRFSAERLKGVDSTLKIQPAKLEDSAVYLCASSFLGQGGTEAFFGQGTRLTVV.